Presented here are 15 T cell receptor beta chains from one specimen sequenced in a study of naive and memory T cell subsets. Study-level points and caveats: Possibly reflecting memory cells re-expressing CD45RA, a few larger clonotypes occurred in naive repertoires, especially CD8.

Their recognized antigens are unknown. The beta constant-region primer was an equimolar mix of two oligonucleotides covering TRBC1 and TRBC2. The ligated cDNA underwent four PCR rounds using SP2 and nested alpha and beta constant-region primers. TCRdb reanalysed the UMI-ligation and nested PCR reads using MiXCR and keeps one entry per CDR3 protein. The table records roughly 150,000 distinct CDR3 sequences, 15% to 20% of them present only once. The specimen was naive CD8+ T cells from blood. Receptors originate from a human donor in good health.

The chain employs TRBV9 and TRBJ2-2; D tentatively fits TRBD1 or TRBD2 (5 bases each). This CDR3 comprises 15 residues. From germline, CDR1 is SGDLS and CDR2 YYNGEE. V lost 0 bases and J lost 5, with 11 bases in between. CDR3 nucleotides: TGTGCCAGCAGCGTAGCCTGGGGCGGGACCGGGGAGCTGTTTTTT. It yields the protein CASSVAWGGTGELFF.

This clonotype was counted between two and nine times. The chain links TRBV27 to TRBJ2-1; no clear D. The CDR3 extends over 14 amino acids. Germline assignment: CDR1 MNHEY and CDR2 SMNVEV (reference sequence). With 2 bases removed from V and 8 bases from J, the gap between germline ends came to 13 bases. The CDR3 nucleotides are TGTGCCAGCAGTTTAGCGTTTTCGGTCGATGAGCAGTTCTTC. Translated: CASSLAFSVDEQFF.

The chain links TRBV5-1 to TRBJ2-1; TRBD2 matches 11 bases. Germline trimming cut 2 bases from V and 8 bases from J; bases unmatched to any gene: 3. The CDR3 runs 14 residues. The germline CDR1 and CDR2 sequences are SGHRS and YFSETQ. CDR3 sequence (DNA): TGCGCCAGCAGCTTAACTAGCGGGGGCGATGAGCAGTTCTTC. Translated: CASSLTSGGDEQFF. Supplemented by reference TRBV5-1 and TRBJ2-1, the full variable domain reads KAGVTQTPRYLIKTRGQQVTLSCSPISGHRSVSWYQQTPGQGLQFLFEYFSETQRNKGNFPGRFSGRQFSNSRSEMNVSTLELGDSALYLCASSLTSGGDEQFFGPGTRLTVL.

This clonotype was counted a few times. The rearrangement uses TRBV25-1 and TRBJ1-1, with D perhaps matching TRBD1 (5 bases). With 2 bases removed from V and 5 bases from J, the gap between germline ends came to 12 bases. Germline-derived CDR1 and CDR2 are MGHDK and SYGVNS. This CDR3 has 14 amino acids. CDR3 sequence (DNA): TGTGCCAGCAGTGAAGAGGTAGGGGTTACTGAAGCTTTCTTT. This encodes CASSEEVGVTEAFF.

This clonotype was observed a few times. In nucleotides, the CDR3 is TGTGCCAGCAGTTACCAGGGGCTAGACGAGCAGTACTTC. This gives the protein CASSYQGLDEQYF. The chain employs TRBV6-6 and TRBJ2-7; tentatively, D is TRBD1 (6 bases). V lost 2 bases to trimming and J lost 5 bases, with 10 bases between them. The CDR3 extends over 13 amino acids. CDR1 and CDR2 from the germline V gene are MNHNY and SVGAGI (reference sequence).

This sequence joins TRBV5-6 and TRBJ1-6; TRBD1 aligns across 9 bases. V gave up 3 bases and J gave up 8 bases; unmatched junction bases: 6. CDR1 SGHDT and CDR2 YYEEEE come from the germline V gene. The CDR3 covers 15 residues. CDR3 amino acids: CASSWGQGSDSPLHF. The CDR3 DNA is TGTGCCAGCAGCTGGGGACAGGGATCGGATTCACCCCTCCACTTT.

This rearrangement joins TRBV29-1 to TRBJ2-7, with 10 bases that match TRBD1. The CDR3 length is 13 residues. Per germline, CDR1 SQVTM and CDR2 ANQGSEA. V was pared by 6 bases and J by 2 bases, with 4 bases of the junction left unmatched. Here the CDR3 DNA reads TGCAGCGTCCCCGGACAGGGGGCCTACGAGCAGTACTTC. The encoded protein is CSVPGQGAYEQYF.

CDR3 bases: TGTGCCAGCATGGCAGGGTTAACAGATACGCAGTATTTT. This encodes CASMAGLTDTQYF. The chain employs TRBV6-5 and TRBJ2-3, with D perhaps TRBD1 (5 bases). V shed 7 bases and J shed 3 bases, with 11 bases lying between them. The CDR3 loop spans 13 amino acids. The germline gives CDR1 MNHEY, CDR2 SVGAGI.

This clonotype was seen only a few times. The CDR3 region has the DNA TGTGCCAGCAGTTTAGGGACACGGAATTACATTTGGAATGAGCAGTTCTTC. This gives the protein CASSLGTRNYIWNEQFF. The chain links TRBV28 to TRBJ2-1; D may be TRBD1 (6 bases). The CDR3 loop spans 17 amino acids. From germline, CDR1 is MDHEN and CDR2 SYDVKM. The V end was cut by 2 bases, the J end by 7 bases, with 21 bases between. Looking up the rest from reference TRBV28 and TRBJ2-1 gives the full variable domain: DVKVTQSSRYLVKRTGEKVFLECVQDMDHENMFWYRQDPGLGLRLIYFSYDVKMKEKGDIPEGYSVSREKKERFSLILESASTNQTSMYLCASSLGTRNYIWNEQFFGPGTRLTVL.

This chain links TRBV12-3 or TRBV12-4 with TRBJ2-7, with 8 bases matching TRBD1. The length of the CDR3 is 15 residues. Trimming took 1 base from V and 4 from J; bases not matched to a gene: 6. Here the CDR3 DNA reads TGTGCCAGCAGTTTAGGGCCAGGGGGCGGATACGAGCAGTACTTC. This encodes CASSLGPGGGYEQYF.

This clonotype has only a few counts. This CDR3 is CASNFPIGGNTEAFF. The CDR3, as DNA: TGTGCCAGCAACTTTCCTATTGGGGGGAACACTGAAGCTTTCTTT. The chain employs TRBV28 and TRBJ1-1; the D gene is possibly TRBD1 (5 bases). CDR1 and CDR2 from the germline V gene are MDHEN and SYDVKM. The germline V and J ends were trimmed by 7 bases and 1 base, with 16 bases remaining between them. CDR3 size: 15 residues.

V is TRBV9 and J is TRBJ1-1; D is undetermined. The germline V and J ends were trimmed by 4 bases and 5 bases, with 18 bases remaining between them. Germline values: CDR1 SGDLS, CDR2 YYNGEE. CDR3 length: 15 amino acids. The CDR3 nucleotides are TGTGCCAGCAGCCCAAGGCGGACGGAAGATACTGAAGCTTTCTTT. This gives the protein CASSPRRTEDTEAFF.

The V call is TRBV20-1, the J call TRBJ1-5; 10 bases match TRBD1. CDR3 length: 16 residues. J lost 5 bases, V lost 0 bases, and 7 bases had no gene match. Germline V gene sequence: CDR1 DFQATT, CDR2 SNEGSKA (reference sequence). CDR3 sequence reads: CSAREKFGQGDQPQHF. As DNA, the CDR3 is TGCAGTGCTAGAGAGAAGTTTGGACAGGGGGATCAGCCCCAGCATTTT.

The J gene is TRBJ2-7, the V gene TRBV12-5, with D perhaps matching TRBD1 or TRBD2 (5 bases each). This CDR3 contains 16 residues. Germline V gene lookup returns CDR1 LGHNT and CDR2 FRNRAP. Trimming took 6 bases from V and 3 from J, leaving 21 bases between them. The CDR3 spells CASGFSPGPRIYEQYF. The DNA for the CDR3 is TGTGCTAGTGGCTTTTCTCCGGGACCGCGCATCTACGAGCAGTACTTC. The full variable domain, rest sourced from reference TRBV12-5 and TRBJ2-7, is DARVTQTPRHKVTEMGQEVTMRCQPILGHNTVFWYRQTMMQGLELLAYFRNRAPLDDSGMPKDRFSAEMPDATLATLKIQPSEPRDSAVYFCASGFSPGPRIYEQYFGPGTRLTVT.

This clonotype was observed at least ten times. The chain links TRBV7-9 to TRBJ2-1; weak D call: TRBD2 (6 bases). Trimming shortened V by 0 bases and J by 0 bases, and 12 bases separated the two germline ends. CDR3 length: 17 residues. The V gene's germline CDR1 is SEHNR and CDR2 FQNEAQ (reference sequence). CDR3 loop: CASSLAGGGNSYNEQFF. CDR3 DNA: TGTGCCAGCAGCTTAGCGGGCGGCGGGAACTCCTACAATGAGCAGTTCTTC.